The present entry profiles one TCR beta chain with its context. Its antigen remains unidentified. Unmatched junction bases numbered 3, after V lost 6 bases and J lost 5 bases. This CDR3 is 13 amino acids long. Germline CDR1 is SGHTA and CDR2 is FQGTGA. The sample comes from a study of beta chain features in type 1 diabetes. Sequencing targeted expressed TCRB transcripts, as all isolated RNA had been reverse transcribed. Profiled with immunoSEQ multiplex PCR; TCRdb holds only in-frame clones, not every one. The sample consists of 50,000 or so clones, over 40% of them appearing once. One heparinised blood draw averaging around 0.12 L was given by each donor. Based on CD45RO/CCR7/CD25/CD127/CD95/CD27, CD4+ regulatory, stem cell-like memory, naive and central memory cells were sorted. Study-wide results and caveats: Patients with Type 1 diabetes showed moderately but significantly shorter TCRB CDR3s in all four CD4+ subsets. Naive, central memory and regulatory TCRB repertoires appeared more similar among patients than healthy donors.

The rearrangement uses TRBV7-3 and TRBJ1-2; TRBD1 aligns across 10 bases. This TCR was sampled from a man aged 25 to 45 with type 1 diabetes. The sequenced sample was Tregs from blood. CDR3 nucleotides: TGTGCCAGCAGACCGGGACAGGGGTATGGCTACACCTTC. Its protein is CASRPGQGYGYTF.